Listed below are T cell receptor beta chains from one sample, sequenced in a study of CD4+ T cells in melanoma. Produced via immunoSEQ multiplex PCR; TCRdb's table is partial and in-frame only. The table records around 110,000 clones, 80% to 95% of them present only once. Input material: peripheral blood. Every receptor here comes from a human donor with melanoma. Both conserved end residues are part of each CDR3. Each record gives: J gene, V gene, clone size, D gene, CDR3 protein, CDR3 DNA. A D gene is named only where the DNA matches it firmly. Rows give clone size only sometimes, using once, few, many, or a class for an expanded clone.

TRBJ1-4 TRBV4-1 NA TRBD1 CASSRASQGEEKLFF TGCGCCAGCAGCCGGGCATCACAGGGGGAAGAAAAACTGTTTTTT
TRBJ1-2 TRBV6-5 NA TRBD1 CASSPWTGTNYGYTF TGTGCCAGCAGTCCTTGGACAGGGACTAACTATGGCTACACCTTC
TRBJ2-3 TRBV29-1 NA TRBD1 CSVTGGGDTQYF TGCAGCGTTACAGGGGGTGGGGATACGCAGTATTTT
TRBJ2-1 TRBV7-3 NA TRBD1 CASSFSGTGTEQFF TGTGCCAGCAGCTTTTCCGGGACAGGCACTGAGCAGTTCTTC
TRBJ2-3 TRBV29-1 NA NA CSVDRGTDTQYF TGCAGCGTTGACCGCGGCACAGATACGCAGTATTTT
TRBJ1-1 TRBV27 NA TRBD1 CASSDQTGGPDTEAFF TGTGCCAGCAGTGATCAAACAGGGGGCCCGGACACTGAAGCTTTCTTT
TRBJ2-6 TRBV7-6 NA NA CASSSLRSGTAGANVLTF TGTGCCAGCAGCTCCCTTAGGTCCGGGACGGCTGGGGCCAACGTCCTGACTTTC
TRBJ2-7 TRBV21-1 NA NA CASSNTDEQYF TGTGCCAGCAGCAACACGGACGAGCAGTACTTC
TRBJ2-7 TRBV5-6 NA TRBD2 CASSLAGLAGAEQYF TGTGCCAGCAGCTTGGCCGGACTAGCGGGAGCCGAGCAGTACTTC
TRBJ1-5 TRBV5-1 NA TRBD1 CASSLRDRNSNQPQHF TGCGCCAGCAGCCTAAGGGACAGGAATAGCAATCAGCCCCAGCATTTT
TRBJ2-7 TRBV23-1 few NA CASSPQPGTNFQTAYEQYF TGCGCCAGCAGTCCACAGCCCGGGACCAACTTCCAAACCGCCTACGAGCAGTACTTC
TRBJ2-7 TRBV12-5 NA TRBD2 CASGLEPWTSADEQYF TGTGCTAGTGGTTTGGAACCTTGGACTAGCGCGGACGAGCAGTACTTC
TRBJ1-1 TRBV11-3 NA NA CASSSTAYTEAFF TGTGCCAGCAGCTCGACAGCCTACACTGAAGCTTTCTTT
TRBJ2-1 TRBV6-4 NA TRBD2 CASSIAGGPLDEQFF TGTGCCAGTAGTATAGCGGGAGGGCCCTTGGATGAGCAGTTCTTC
TRBJ2-2 TRBV6-5 NA TRBD1 CASSAGTGAPGELFF TGTGCCAGCAGCGCCGGGACAGGGGCGCCCGGGGAGCTGTTTTTT
TRBJ1-2 TRBV4-3 NA NA CASSQGTGGAGVEYGYTF TGCGCCAGCAGCCAAGGTACCGGGGGCGCCGGCGTAGAATATGGCTACACCTTC
TRBJ2-7 TRBV10-3 NA NA CAISEGGRYEQYF TGTGCCATCAGTGAGGGGGGGAGGTACGAGCAGTACTTC
TRBJ2-2 TRBV5-1 NA NA CASSPDGPWGELFF TGCGCCAGCAGCCCAGACGGGCCGTGGGGGGAGCTGTTTTTT
TRBJ2-2 TRBV2 NA TRBD2 CASSGLAGGELFF TGTGCCAGCAGTGGACTAGCGGGTGGGGAGCTGTTTTTT
TRBJ1-3 TRBV7-9 NA NA CASSSRLSSGNTIYF TGTGCCAGCAGTTCCCGACTCAGCTCTGGAAACACCATATATTTT